This T cell receptor beta chain was captured by sequencing in a study of shared clonotypes between healthy human individuals. With 8 bases removed from V and 1 base from J, the gap between germline ends came to 11 bases. The germline V gene encodes CDR1 MNHEY and CDR2 SMNVEV (reference sequence). This CDR3 is built from 13 residues. Naivety among CD8 cells was defined by CD45RO negativity and positive CCR7 selection, thereby excluding terminally differentiated effector memory CD45RA+ cells. Study conclusions and caveats: Clonotype sharing among donors, it was expected, would be affected by sequencing depth. What limited the represented genetic and exposure-history diversity was the small number of donors.

In the case of this clone: Its antigen is still unknown.

Profiling relied on immunoSEQ multiplex PCR, and the TCRdb table lists in-frame clones only, not all of them. The sample holds around 2,000,000 clones, roughly 94% seen once. This clonotype originated in a man younger than 35 in good health. This chain joins TRBV27 and TRBJ1-1, with a possible D match to TRBD1 (5 bases). The source material was naive CD8+ T cells sorted from blood. The CDR3 DNA reads TGTGCCAGCTCACAGGTAACGAACACTGAAGCTTTCTTT. Its translation: CASSQVTNTEAFF.